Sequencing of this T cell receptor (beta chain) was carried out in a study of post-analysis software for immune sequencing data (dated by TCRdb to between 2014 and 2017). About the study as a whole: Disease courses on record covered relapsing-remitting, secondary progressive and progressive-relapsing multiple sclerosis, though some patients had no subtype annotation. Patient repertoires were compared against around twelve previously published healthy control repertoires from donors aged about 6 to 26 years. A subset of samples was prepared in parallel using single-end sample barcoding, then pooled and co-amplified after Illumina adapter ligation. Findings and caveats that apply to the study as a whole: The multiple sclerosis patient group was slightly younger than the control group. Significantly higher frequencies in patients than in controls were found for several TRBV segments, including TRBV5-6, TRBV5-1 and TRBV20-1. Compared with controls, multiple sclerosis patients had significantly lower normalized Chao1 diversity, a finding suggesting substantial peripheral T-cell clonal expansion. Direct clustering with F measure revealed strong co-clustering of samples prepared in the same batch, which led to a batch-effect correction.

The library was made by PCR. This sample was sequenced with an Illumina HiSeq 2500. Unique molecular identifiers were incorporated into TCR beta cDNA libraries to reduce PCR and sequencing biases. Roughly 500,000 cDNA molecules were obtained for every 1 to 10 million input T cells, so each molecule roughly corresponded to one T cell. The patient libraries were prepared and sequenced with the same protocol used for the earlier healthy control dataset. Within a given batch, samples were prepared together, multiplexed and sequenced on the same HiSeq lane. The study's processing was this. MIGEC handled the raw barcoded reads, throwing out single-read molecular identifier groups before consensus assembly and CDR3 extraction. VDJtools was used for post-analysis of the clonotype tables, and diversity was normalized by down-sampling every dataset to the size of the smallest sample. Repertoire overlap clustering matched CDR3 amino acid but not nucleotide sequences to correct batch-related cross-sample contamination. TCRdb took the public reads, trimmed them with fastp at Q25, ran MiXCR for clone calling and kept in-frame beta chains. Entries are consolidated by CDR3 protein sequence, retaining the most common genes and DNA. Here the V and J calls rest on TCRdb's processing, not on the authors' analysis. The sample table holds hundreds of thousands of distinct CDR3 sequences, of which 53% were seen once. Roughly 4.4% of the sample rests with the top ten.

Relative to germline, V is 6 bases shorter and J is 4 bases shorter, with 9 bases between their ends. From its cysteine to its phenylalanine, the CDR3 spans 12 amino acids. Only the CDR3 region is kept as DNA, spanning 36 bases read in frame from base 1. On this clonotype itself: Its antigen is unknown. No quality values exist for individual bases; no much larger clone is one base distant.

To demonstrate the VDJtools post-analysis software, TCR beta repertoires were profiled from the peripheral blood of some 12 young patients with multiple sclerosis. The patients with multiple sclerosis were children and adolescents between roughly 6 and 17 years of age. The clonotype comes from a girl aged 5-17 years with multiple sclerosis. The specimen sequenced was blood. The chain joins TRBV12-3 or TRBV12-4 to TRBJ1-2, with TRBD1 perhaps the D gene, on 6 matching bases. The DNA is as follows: TGTGCCAGCAGCGGGACAACCTATGGCTACACCTTC. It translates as CASSGTTYGYTF.